This is a list of T cell receptor beta chains from one sample in a study of PD-L1 blockade in urothelial cancer. TCRdb's copy holds only in-frame clones and misses some; the assay was immunoSEQ multiplex PCR. This table has about 91,000 clones, less than 90% appearing once. Sequences were derived from PBMCs, sampled around atezolizumab (anti-PD-L1) treatment. These receptors came from a man in his 70s with urothelial cancer. CDR3s include the opening cysteine and the closing phenylalanine or tryptophan. Fields, in order: CDR3 protein, J gene, CDR3 length, V gene.

CASSFQGTDTQYF TRBJ2-3 13 TRBV7-3
CAIRDPGTGYTQYF TRBJ2-3 14 TRBV10-3
CASSGTSGSRRTGELFF TRBJ2-2 17 TRBV6-1
CASRTTGQRNYEQYF TRBJ2-7 15 TRBV27
CASSRTGSGTQYF TRBJ2-5 13 TRBV7-6
CASSSGRSYNSPLHF TRBJ1-6 15 TRBV5-4
CASSLARVYITEAFF TRBJ1-1 15 TRBV7-9
CASSSLPGMNTGELFF TRBJ2-2 16 TRBV5-1
CASSRVAGGETQYF TRBJ2-5 14 TRBV5-1
CASSVQGPPGTGELFF TRBJ2-2 16 TRBV19
CASSLSGGIWTDTQYF TRBJ2-3 16 TRBV2